This T cell receptor beta chain originates from a study of beta chain features in type 1 diabetes. Reverse transcribing all isolated RNA meant expressed TCRB transcripts were sequenced. Assay used: immunoSEQ multiplex PCR; TCRdb lists only in-frame clones, some missing. This sample carries a few hundred thousand clones, roughly 16% of them seen once, and the ten largest clones take roughly 0.019%. The length of the CDR3 is 17 residues. Germline V gene lookup returns CDR1 KGHSH and CDR2 LQKENI. After removal of 0 bases from V and 8 bases from J, the junction contained 10 bases not matched to a gene. Via CD45RO/CCR7/CD25/CD127/CD95/CD27, cells of the CD4+ naive, central memory, regulatory and stem cell-like memory subsets were sorted.

The rearrangement joins TRBV18 to TRBJ2-1, with TRBD1 identical over 10 bases. This clonotype originated in a woman under 30 in good health. The sample consisted of naive CD4+ T cells from blood. DNA of the CDR3: TGTGCCAGCTCACCACCAGAGACGGGACAGGGGAGCGATGAGCAGTTCTTC. Translation: CASSPPETGQGSDEQFF.